This T cell receptor (beta chain) was captured in a study of blood T cell repertoires in COVID-19. Participants' own reports of clinical history determined their cohort assignment. Clones were sequenced by immunoSEQ multiplex PCR, and TCRdb holds only the in-frame ones, with some missing. This sample has some 150,000 clones, with roughly nine tenths found just once. The CDR3 is made up of 15 amino acids. The material sequenced was PBMCs or T cells enriched from blood (not recorded which). This TCR was sampled from a human donor with acute COVID-19. The donor label of this sample is uncertain. The chain carries TRBV12-2 and TRBJ2-1; TRBD1 is the table's D call, not checked against the DNA. TRBV12-2 is a recognized pseudogene. The CDR3 bases are TGTGCAAGTCGCAGGCCCGGGACATGTTACAATGAGCAGTTCTTC. Encoded protein: CASRRPGTCYNEQFF.